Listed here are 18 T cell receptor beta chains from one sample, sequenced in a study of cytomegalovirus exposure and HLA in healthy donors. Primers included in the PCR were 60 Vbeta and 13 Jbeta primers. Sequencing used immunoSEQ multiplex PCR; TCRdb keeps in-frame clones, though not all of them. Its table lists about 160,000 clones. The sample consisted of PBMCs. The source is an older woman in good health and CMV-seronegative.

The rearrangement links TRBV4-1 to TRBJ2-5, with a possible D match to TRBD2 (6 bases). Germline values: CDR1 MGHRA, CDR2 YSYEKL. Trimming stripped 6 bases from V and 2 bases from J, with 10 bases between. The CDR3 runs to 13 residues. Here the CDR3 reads CASSRLGQETQYF. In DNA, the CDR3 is TGCGCCAGCAGTCGACTAGGGCAAGAGACCCAGTACTTC.

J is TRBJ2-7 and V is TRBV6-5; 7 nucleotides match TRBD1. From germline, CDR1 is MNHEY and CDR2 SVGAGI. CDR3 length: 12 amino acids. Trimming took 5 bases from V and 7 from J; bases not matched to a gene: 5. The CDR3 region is CASSAGTAEQYF. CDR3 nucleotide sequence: TGTGCCAGCAGTGCAGGGACAGCAGAGCAGTACTTC.

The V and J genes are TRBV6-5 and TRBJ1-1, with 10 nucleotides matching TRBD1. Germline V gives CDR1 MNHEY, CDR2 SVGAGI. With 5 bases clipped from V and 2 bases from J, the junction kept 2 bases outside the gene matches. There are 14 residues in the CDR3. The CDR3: CASSTTGGNTEAFF. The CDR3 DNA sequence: TGTGCCAGCAGTACGACAGGGGGCAACACTGAAGCTTTCTTT.

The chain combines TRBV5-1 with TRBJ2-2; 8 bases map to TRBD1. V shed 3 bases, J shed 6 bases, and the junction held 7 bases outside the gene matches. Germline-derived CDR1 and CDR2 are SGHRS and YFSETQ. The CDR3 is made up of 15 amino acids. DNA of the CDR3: TGCGCCAGCAGCTCCCAACAGGGGGAGGCCGGGGAGCTGTTTTTT. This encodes CASSSQQGEAGELFF.

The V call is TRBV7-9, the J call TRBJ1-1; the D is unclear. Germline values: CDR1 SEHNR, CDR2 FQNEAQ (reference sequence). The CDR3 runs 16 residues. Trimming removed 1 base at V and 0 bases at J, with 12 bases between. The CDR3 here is CASSLDLEGLNTEAFF. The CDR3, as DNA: TGTGCCAGCAGCTTAGATTTGGAGGGATTGAACACTGAAGCTTTCTTT.

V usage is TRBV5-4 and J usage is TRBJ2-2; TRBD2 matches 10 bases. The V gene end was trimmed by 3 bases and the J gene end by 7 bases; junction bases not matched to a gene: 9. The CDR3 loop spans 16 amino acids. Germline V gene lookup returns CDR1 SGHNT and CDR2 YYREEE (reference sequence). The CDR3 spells CASSSPAGGPDGELFF. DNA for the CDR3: TGTGCCAGCAGCTCCCCAGCGGGAGGGCCAGACGGGGAGCTGTTTTTT.

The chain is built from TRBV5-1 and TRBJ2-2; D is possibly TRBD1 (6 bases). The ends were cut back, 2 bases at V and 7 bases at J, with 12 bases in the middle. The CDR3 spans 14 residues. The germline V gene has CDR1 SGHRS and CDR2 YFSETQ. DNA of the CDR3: TGCGCCAGCAGCTTCGGACAGCTTATCGGGGAGCTGTTTTTT. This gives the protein CASSFGQLIGELFF.

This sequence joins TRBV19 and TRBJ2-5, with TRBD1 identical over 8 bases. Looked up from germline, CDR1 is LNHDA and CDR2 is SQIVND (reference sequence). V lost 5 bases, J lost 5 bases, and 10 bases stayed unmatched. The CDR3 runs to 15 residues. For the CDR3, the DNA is TGTGCCAGTAGTTTTTTCACAGGGGGTTTGGAGACCCAGTACTTC. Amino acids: CASSFFTGGLETQYF.

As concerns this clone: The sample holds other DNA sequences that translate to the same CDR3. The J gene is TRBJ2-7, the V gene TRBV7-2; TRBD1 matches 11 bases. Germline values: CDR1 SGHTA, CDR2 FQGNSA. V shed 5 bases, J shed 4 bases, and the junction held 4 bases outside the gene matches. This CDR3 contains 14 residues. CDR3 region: CASSLGQGVYEQYF. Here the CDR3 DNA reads TGTGCCAGCAGCCTGGGACAGGGGGTATACGAGCAGTACTTC.

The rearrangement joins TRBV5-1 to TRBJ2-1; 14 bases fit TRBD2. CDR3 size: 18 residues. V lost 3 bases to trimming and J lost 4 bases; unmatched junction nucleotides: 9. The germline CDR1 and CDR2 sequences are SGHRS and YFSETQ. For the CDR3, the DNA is TGCGCCAGCAGCTCAGGACTAGCGGGAGGACCTACGTACAATGAGCAGTTCTTC. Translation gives CASSSGLAGGPTYNEQFF. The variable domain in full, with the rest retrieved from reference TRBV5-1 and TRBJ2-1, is KAGVTQTPRYLIKTRGQQVTLSCSPISGHRSVSWYQQTPGQGLQFLFEYFSETQRNKGNFPGRFSGRQFSNSRSEMNVSTLELGDSALYLCASSSGLAGGPTYNEQFFGPGTRLTVL.

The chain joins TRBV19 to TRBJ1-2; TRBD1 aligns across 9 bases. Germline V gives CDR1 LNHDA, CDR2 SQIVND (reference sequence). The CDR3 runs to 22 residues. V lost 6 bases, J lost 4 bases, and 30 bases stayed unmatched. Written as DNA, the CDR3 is TGTGCCAGTAGAGACTTAACCGGGACAGGGATAGGGTTGGGCATCCTGAGCTATGGCTACACCTTC. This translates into CASRDLTGTGIGLGILSYGYTF. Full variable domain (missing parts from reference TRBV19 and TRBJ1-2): DGGITQSPKYLFRKEGQNVTLSCEQNLNHDAMYWYRQDPGQGLRLIYYSQIVNDFQKGDIAEGYSVSREKKESFPLTVTSAQKNPTAFYLCASRDLTGTGIGLGILSYGYTFGSGTRLTVV.

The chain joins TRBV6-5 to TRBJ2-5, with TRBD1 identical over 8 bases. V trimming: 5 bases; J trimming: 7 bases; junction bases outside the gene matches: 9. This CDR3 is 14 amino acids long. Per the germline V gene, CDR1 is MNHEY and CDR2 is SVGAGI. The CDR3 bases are TGTGCCAGCAGTCGGACAGGGAGGCATGGGACCCAGTACTTC. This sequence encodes CASSRTGRHGTQYF.

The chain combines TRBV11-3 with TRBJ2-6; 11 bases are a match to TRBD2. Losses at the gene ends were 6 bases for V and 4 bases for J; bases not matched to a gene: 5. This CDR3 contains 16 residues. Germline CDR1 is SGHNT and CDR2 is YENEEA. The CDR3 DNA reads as TGTGCCAGCAGTAGCGGGAGGGGCATGGGGGCCAACGTCCTGACTTTC. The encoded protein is CASSSGRGMGANVLTF.

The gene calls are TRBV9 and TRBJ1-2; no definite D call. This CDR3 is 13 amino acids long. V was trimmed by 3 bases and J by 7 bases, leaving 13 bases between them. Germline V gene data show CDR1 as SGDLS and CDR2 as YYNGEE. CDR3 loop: CASSGALNLGYTF. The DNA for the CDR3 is TGTGCCAGCAGCGGGGCCCTCAACCTTGGCTACACCTTC.

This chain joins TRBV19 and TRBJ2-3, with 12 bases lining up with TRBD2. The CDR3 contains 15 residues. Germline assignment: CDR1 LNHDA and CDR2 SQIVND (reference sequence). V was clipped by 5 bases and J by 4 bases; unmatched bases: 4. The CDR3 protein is CASSASGGAPDTQYF. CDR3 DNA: TGTGCCAGTAGTGCTAGCGGGGGGGCCCCAGATACGCAGTATTTT.

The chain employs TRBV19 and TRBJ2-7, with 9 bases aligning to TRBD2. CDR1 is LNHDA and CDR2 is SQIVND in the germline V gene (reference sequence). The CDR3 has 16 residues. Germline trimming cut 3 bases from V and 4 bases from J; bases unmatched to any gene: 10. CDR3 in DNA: TGTGCCAGTAGTATTCGGGTAGCGGGAGCCCTGTACGAGCAGTACTTC. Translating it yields CASSIRVAGALYEQYF.

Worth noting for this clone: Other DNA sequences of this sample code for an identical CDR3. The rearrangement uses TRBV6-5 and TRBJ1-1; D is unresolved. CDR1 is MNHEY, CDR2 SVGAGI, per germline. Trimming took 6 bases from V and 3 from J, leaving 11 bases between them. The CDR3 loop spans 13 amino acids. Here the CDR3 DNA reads TGTGCCAGCAGACCACCGGGGTACACTGAAGCTTTCTTT. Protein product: CASRPPGYTEAFF.

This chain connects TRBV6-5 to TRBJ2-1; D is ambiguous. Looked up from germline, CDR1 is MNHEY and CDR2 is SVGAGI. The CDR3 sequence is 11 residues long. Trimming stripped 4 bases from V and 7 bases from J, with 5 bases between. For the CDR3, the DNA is TGTGCCAGCAGTTTCTTGAATGAGCAGTTCTTC. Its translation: CASSFLNEQFF.